This T cell receptor beta chain came from a study of blood T cell repertoires in COVID-19 (dated by TCRdb to 2019 to 2021). In terms of the full investigation: The collaborator samples originated in the United States, Italy and Spain and spanned the acute and convalescent phases of COVID-19. The material from the prospective study consisted of cDNA or gDNA derived from T cells, B-cell-depleted T cells, or PBMCs. Deeply sampled blood TCRbeta repertoires from subjects exposed to, actively infected with, or recovered from COVID-19 were included in the dataset. The repertoires were made available in a free public database intended to serve as a resource for research on the immune response to SARS-CoV-2. Samples came from the ongoing ImmuneRACE study (first 160 participants) plus 1,254 subjects from 6 global collaborators. Nearly every sample came with metadata listing a de-identified subject ID, COVID-19 status, age in years and sex. Where HLA class I and class II types were available, the types were taken from metadata supplied by the sample provider, not from assay-based typing. General findings and caveats noted by the study authors: How much clinical and demographic metadata was included differed by source and by participant, and the metadata was provided uncurated.

V and J are truncated by 8 bases and 3 bases respectively, leaving an intervening sequence of 17 bases. The CDR3 numbers 14 residues from cysteine through phenylalanine. The read is trimmed to its CDR3 DNA, 42 bases read in frame from base 1. CDR1 SEHNR and CDR2 FQNEAQ are derived from the germline V gene (reference sequence). TCRbeta CDR3 regions were amplified from genomic DNA by means of the immunoSEQ Assay, a bias-controlled multiplex PCR. As for the original processing: The number of nucleated cells in each sample was estimated from the amplification of reference gene primers within the assay. To quantify the absolute abundance of each unique TCRbeta CDR3 rearrangement, sequence reads were collapsed and filtered. For each sample, productive Simpson clonality was calculated by taking the square root of Simpson's diversity index across productive rearrangements. TCRdb obtained this table from immuneACCESS and retained in-frame rearrangements with V and J assigned. These tables miss some clones; where compared with another copy, unresolved V genes account for less than half of the shortfall, and the remainder is unexplained. Clone size and the V and J calls come from that table; the DNA yielded D and trimming. A total of 96,000 or so clones appear in this sample, 70% to 90% of them only once. The ten largest clones represent about 2.9% of the sample.

With respect to this clone: Which antigen it targets is not known. Base quality data are lacking; no much larger clone is found one base away.

Whole blood was collected in K2EDTA tubes by collaborating institutions according to the institutions' own protocols. For TCRbeta analysis, collaborators shipped samples as frozen whole blood, isolated PBMCs, or DNA extracted from either of those sample types. The source of this sequence is a woman older than 75 with acute or convalescent COVID-19. The V and J genes are TRBV7-9 and TRBJ2-7; the D segment could be TRBD2, given 6 matching bases. The specimen sequenced was peripheral blood. The DNA sequence is TGTGCCAGCGAACTCGGACTAAGCGGCTACGAGCAGTACTTC. The encoded protein is CASELGLSGYEQYF.